The subject of this entry is one T cell receptor (beta chain). Its antigen is not yet known. No much larger clone exists at a distance of one base, and base qualities are not known. This sample was taken from a study of shared clonotypes between healthy human individuals (dated by TCRdb to the early 2020s). General notes on the study: The cohort included three men and a couple of women between 18 and 49 years of age. Per donor, three plates each were used for CD4 naive and CD4 memory, two for CD8 naive, and one for CD8 memory. To estimate repertoire size and how much clonotype sharing occurs between individuals, the study deeply sequenced the blood TCR repertoires of roughly 5 healthy adults. To increase sequencing depth and limit assay-specific biases, TCR repertoire library preparation and sequencing were carried out by different laboratories using diverse techniques. Each donor's leukapheresis produced roughly between about 0.85 and 10 billion PBMCs. The full study reports these points: Rarefaction of sorted-subset datasets indicated incomplete sequencing despite the large sequencing depth. Pairwise subsampling led to the expectation that sequencing depth would affect the degree of clonotype sharing among donors. When a handful of donors were compared, the shared fraction of clonotypes was about 5% for naive CD4, approximately 3.3% for naive CD8, 2.3% for memory CD4, and 0.4% for memory CD8. Naive subsets generally had larger estimated clonotype richness than memory subsets. Because the study included a small number of donors, the genetic and exposure-history diversity represented was limited. Clonotypes shared by all four sorted-subset donors showed higher generation probabilities than non-shared clonotypes. Sampling was restricted to blood, and TCR repertoires in tissue are likely to differ from TCR repertoires in blood.

CD8 naive samples consisted of CD45RO-negative cells that were positively selected for CCR7, yielding a CD45RA+CCR7+ population without TemRA cells. Donors were healthy HIV-negative adults with no recently reported acute infections or vaccinations. Every donor was a Caucasian adult living in Nashville, Tennessee, USA. Blood was obtained by leukapheresis, after which PBMCs were separated by Ficoll-Histopaque density gradient centrifugation and cryopreserved in liquid nitrogen vapor phase. Analytical flow cytometry was used to check the purity and quantity of every magnetically sorted T cell population. Genomic DNA was isolated from every sorted fraction and measured by UV absorbance on a Nanodrop 2000c. V sheds 3 bases and J sheds 2 bases, leaving 11 bases between their ends. The CDR3, from cysteine to phenylalanine, totals 15 residues. Solely the CDR3 DNA is kept, with 45 bases framed from the first base. The germline V gene yields KGHSH for CDR1 and LQKENI for CDR2.

TCR CDR3 regions were amplified from genomic DNA by multiplex PCR using the deep immunoSEQ assay. Genomic DNA extracted from each cell subset was distributed evenly over all wells of several immunoSEQ 96-well plates, and each plate served as one replicate. For sorted subsets, each replicate PCR was loaded with roughly 190 ng genomic DNA, equivalent to 25,000 to 35,000 T cell genomes. Purified libraries were quantified with a Qubit 3.0 fluorometer, sized on a Bioanalyzer 2100, and re-quantified with the KAPA Library Quantification kit. A separate single-read 150-cycle Illumina NextSeq 550 flow cell was used to sequence each immunoSEQ 96-well plate. On the authors' methods: The immunoSEQ output contained only junctional sequences without quality scores, so filtering could not match that applied to full-length reads. To assign V/J genes and CDR3, sequences were annotated against IMGT germline references using PyIR, a Python wrapper for IgBLAST v1.9. Reads were filtered out if the reads had weak V/J assignments (E-value above 1e-6), no CDR3, stop codons, out-of-frame junctions, or ambiguous translated residues. V3J clonotypes were defined as sequences sharing an identical inferred V gene, J gene, and CDR3 amino acid sequence. The percentage overlap between two repertoires was calculated by dividing the number of shared unique clonotypes by the size of the smaller repertoire. Three approaches were used to assess repertoire richness: RTK rarefaction, the Chao1 estimator, and Recon v2.1 estimates of unobserved clonotypes. For all TCRbeta clonotypes obtained by the gDNA method from a few donors, generation probabilities were computed with OLGA. This is the immuneACCESS table as TCRdb keeps it, with only in-frame sequences that have V and J called. A part of the clones is gone; compared with another copy, unresolved V genes explain less than half, and the rest is unexplained. The V and J calls and clone size are taken from that table; D and trimming were inferred from the DNA. Here the sample has about 2.1 million clones; about 93% occur a single time. The biggest ten clones account for 1.5% to 2% of the sample.

The specimen was naive CD8+ T cells from PBMCs. Read against the paper, the sample's cell subset or site label means: CD45RA+CCR7+. The sequence links TRBV18 to TRBJ2-4, with the D gene possibly TRBD1 or TRBD2, each one fitting 5 bases. This receptor was identified in a man younger than 35 in good health. Some clones in this sample may be carry-over from other donors' samples. The DNA sequence reads TGTGCCAGCTCACCCGGGGCTGAGTCCAAAAACATTCAGTACTTC. Its translation reads: CASSPGAESKNIQYF.